This T cell receptor (beta chain) was retrieved from a study of T-cell reconstitution after alpha-beta-depleted transplantation in children. CDR1 is SGHRS, CDR2 YFSETQ, per germline. J gave up 6 bases and V 3 bases, and 12 bases lay outside the gene matches. This CDR3 is 18 amino acids long. The library targeted TCRbeta and was prepared with unique molecular identifiers. TCRdb reanalysed the PCR reads using MiXCR and keeps one entry per CDR3 protein. Of around 700,000 distinct CDR3 sequences listed, under 15% are singletons. Study-wide results and limits: When one year had passed after transplant, most T-cell counts and diversity came from newly produced T cells. In patients about two months after transplant, alpha-beta T cells reportedly arose from several hundred expanded graft clones. There were some patients whose high TCRbeta diversity at day 60 came from surviving recipient T cells and thymic progenitors.

With respect to this clonotype: Its antigen is undetermined.

The chain joins TRBV5-1 to TRBJ2-2, with TRBD2 matching over 12 bases. Specimen: PBMCs, collected before TCRalphabeta/CD19-depleted stem cell transplant. The receptor's source is a girl aged 2-15 years with congenital amegakaryocytic thrombocytopenia, due to receive a stem cell transplant. The CDR3 region has the DNA TGCGCCAGCAGCTCCCTAGGAACTAGACTAGCGGGAGCCGGGGAGCTGTTTTTT. This sequence encodes CASSSLGTRLAGAGELFF. Drawing the rest from reference TRBV5-1 and TRBJ2-2, the complete variable domain is KAGVTQTPRYLIKTRGQQVTLSCSPISGHRSVSWYQQTPGQGLQFLFEYFSETQRNKGNFPGRFSGRQFSNSRSEMNVSTLELGDSALYLCASSSLGTRLAGAGELFFGEGSRLTVL.